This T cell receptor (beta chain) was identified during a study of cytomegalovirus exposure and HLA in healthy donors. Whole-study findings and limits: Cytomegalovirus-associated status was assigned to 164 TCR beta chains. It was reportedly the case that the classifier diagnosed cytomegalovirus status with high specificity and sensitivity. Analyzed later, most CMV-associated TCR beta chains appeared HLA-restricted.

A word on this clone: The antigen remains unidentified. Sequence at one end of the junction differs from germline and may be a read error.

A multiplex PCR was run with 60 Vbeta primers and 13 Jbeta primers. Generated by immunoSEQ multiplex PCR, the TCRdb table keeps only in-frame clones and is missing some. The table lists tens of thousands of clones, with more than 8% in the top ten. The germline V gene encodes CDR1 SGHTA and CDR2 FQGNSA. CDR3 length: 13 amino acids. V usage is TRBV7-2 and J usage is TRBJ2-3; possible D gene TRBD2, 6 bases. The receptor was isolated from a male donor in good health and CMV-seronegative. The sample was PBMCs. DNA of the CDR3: TGTGCCGGCAGCTCGGCAATAGCGGCTCCGCAGTATTTT. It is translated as CAGSSAIAAPQYF.